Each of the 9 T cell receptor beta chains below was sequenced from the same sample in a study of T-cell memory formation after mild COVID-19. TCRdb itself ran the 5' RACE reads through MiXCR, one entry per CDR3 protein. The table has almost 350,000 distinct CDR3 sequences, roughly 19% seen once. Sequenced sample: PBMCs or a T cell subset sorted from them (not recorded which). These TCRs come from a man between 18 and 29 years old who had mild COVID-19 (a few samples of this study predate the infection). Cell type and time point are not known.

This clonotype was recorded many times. DNA of the CDR3: TGTGCCAGCAGCGGACCGGGACAGGGGTCTACCGGGGAGCTGTTTTTT. Encoded protein: CASSGPGQGSTGELFF. The V call is TRBV7-2, the J call TRBJ2-2; 10 nucleotides line up with TRBD1. The CDR3 spans 16 residues. After removal of 5 bases from V and 5 bases from J, the junction contained 8 bases not matched to a gene. CDR1 SGHTA and CDR2 FQGNSA come from the germline V gene.

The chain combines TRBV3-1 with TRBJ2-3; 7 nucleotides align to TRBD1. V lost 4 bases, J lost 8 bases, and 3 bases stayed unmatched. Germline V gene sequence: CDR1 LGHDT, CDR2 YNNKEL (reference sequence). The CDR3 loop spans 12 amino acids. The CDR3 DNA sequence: TGTGCCAGCAGCCGTGCAGGGGGTACGCAGTATTTT. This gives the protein CASSRAGGTQYF.

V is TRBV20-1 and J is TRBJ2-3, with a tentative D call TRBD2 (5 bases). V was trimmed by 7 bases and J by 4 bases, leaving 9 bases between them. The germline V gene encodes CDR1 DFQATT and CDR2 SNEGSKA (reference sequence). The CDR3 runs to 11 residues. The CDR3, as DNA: TGCAGTGGGATGGAGGCAGATACGCAGTATTTT. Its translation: CSGMEADTQYF.

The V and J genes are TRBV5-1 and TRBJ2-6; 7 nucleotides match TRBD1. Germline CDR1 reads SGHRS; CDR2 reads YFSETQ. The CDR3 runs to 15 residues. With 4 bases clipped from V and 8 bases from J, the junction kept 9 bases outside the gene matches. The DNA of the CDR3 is TGCGCCAGCAGCAAGAACACAGGGGAGACCAACGTCCTGACTTTC. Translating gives CASSKNTGETNVLTF.

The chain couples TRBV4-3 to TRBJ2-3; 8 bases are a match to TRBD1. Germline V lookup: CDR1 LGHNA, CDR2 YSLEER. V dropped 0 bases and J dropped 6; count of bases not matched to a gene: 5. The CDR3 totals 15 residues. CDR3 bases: TGCGCCAGCAGCCAAGACAGGGGGCGAGGGGATACGCAGTATTTT. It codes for CASSQDRGRGDTQYF.

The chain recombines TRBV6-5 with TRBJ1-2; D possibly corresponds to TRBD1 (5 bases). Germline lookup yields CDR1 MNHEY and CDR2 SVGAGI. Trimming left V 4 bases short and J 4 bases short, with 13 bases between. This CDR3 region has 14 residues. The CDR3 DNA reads TGTGCCAGCAGTTGGAGACAGTTCAGCTATGGCTACACCTTC. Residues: CASSWRQFSYGYTF.

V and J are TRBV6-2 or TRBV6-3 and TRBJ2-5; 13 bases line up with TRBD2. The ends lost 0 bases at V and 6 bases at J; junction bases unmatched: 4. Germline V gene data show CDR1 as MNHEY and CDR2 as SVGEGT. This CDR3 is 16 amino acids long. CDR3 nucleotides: TGTGCCAGCAGTTACTCGACTAGCGGGGGGCTAAAGACCCAGTACTTC. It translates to CASSYSTSGGLKTQYF.

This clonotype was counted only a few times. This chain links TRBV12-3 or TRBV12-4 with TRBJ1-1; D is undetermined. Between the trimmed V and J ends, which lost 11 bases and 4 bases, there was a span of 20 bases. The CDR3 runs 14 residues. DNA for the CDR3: TGTGCCGCCAGCGCCGGGAGGCAGATCACTGAAGCTTTCTTT. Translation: CAASAGRQITEAFF.

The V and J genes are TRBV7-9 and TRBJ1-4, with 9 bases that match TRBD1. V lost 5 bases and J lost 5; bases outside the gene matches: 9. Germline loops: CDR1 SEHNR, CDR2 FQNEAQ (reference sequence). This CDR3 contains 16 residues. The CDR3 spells CASSQDRGVHNEKLFF. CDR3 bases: TGTGCCAGCAGCCAGGACAGGGGTGTCCACAATGAAAAACTGTTTTTT. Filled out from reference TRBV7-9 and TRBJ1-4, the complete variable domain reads DTGVSQNPRHKITKRGQNVTFRCDPISEHNRLYWYRQTLGQGPEFLTYFQNEAQLEKSRLLSDRFSAERPKGSFSTLEIQRTEQGDSAMYLCASSQDRGVHNEKLFFGSGTQLSVL.